Shown below are 17 T cell receptor beta chains from a single sample sequenced in a study of stem cell transplantation in POMP-related autoinflammatory disease. The assay was immunoSEQ multiplex PCR, and TCRdb's table has in-frame clones only and misses some. The data show about 26,000 clones, with 75% to 90% seen just once and less than 3% held by the top ten. Sequences were derived from CD4+ T cells from PBMCs, sampled before stem cell transplantation. The receptors derive from a human donor with POMP-related autoinflammation and immune dysregulation (PRAID).

The rearrangement joins TRBV21-1 to TRBJ1-4; the table names TRBD1, a call not compared with the DNA. TRBV21-1 is annotated as a pseudogene. The CDR3 sequence is 13 residues long. For the CDR3, the DNA is TGTGCCAACGAGGGGACAGGCCGGGAAAAACTGTTTTTT. This sequence encodes CANEGTGREKLFF.

This chain joins TRBV25-1 and TRBJ1-1; tentatively, D is TRBD1 (5 bases). Germline lookup yields CDR1 MGHDK and CDR2 SYGVNS. There are 13 residues in the CDR3. V gave up 6 bases and J gave up 4 bases, with 12 bases separating them. The CDR3 nucleotides read TGTGCCAGCAGCGGCGGGGGACGCACTGAAGCTTTCTTT. The encoded protein is CASSGGGRTEAFF.

The chain employs TRBV6-5 and TRBJ2-7, with TRBD1 as a possible D gene (6 bases). CDR3 length equals 14 residues. Deletions cut 0 bases from V and 4 bases from J, with 10 bases between. Looked up from germline, CDR1 is MNHEY and CDR2 is SVGAGI. This chain's CDR3 is CASSYSGAAYEQYF. The CDR3 DNA reads as TGTGCCAGCAGTTACTCGGGGGCAGCATACGAGCAGTACTTC.

V is TRBV15 and J is TRBJ2-3; D is unresolved. The CDR3 has 13 amino acids. Germline CDR1 is LNHNV and CDR2 is YYDKDF (reference sequence). V lost 4 bases, J lost 2 bases, and 7 bases lay in between. CDR3 in DNA: TGTGCCACCAGCACGGGCCACACAGATACGCAGTATTTT. Translation gives CATSTGHTDTQYF.

The V gene is TRBV14, the J gene TRBJ2-7; weak D call: TRBD2 (6 bases). Trimming took off 1 base at V and 6 bases at J, with 13 bases between the two ends. The CDR3 covers 14 residues. Germline values: CDR1 SGHDN, CDR2 FVKESK. As DNA, the CDR3 is TGTGCCAGCAGCCAAGTGGGCGGGGCCCTCGAGCAGTACTTC. Translating it yields CASSQVGGALEQYF.

The chain has TRBV5-1 and TRBJ2-7; D perhaps matches TRBD2 (5 bases). CDR3 length equals 13 residues. Trimming took off 0 bases at V and 3 bases at J, with 7 bases between the two ends. Germline CDR1 reads SGHRS; CDR2 reads YFSETQ. The CDR3 loop reads CASSLARGYEQYF. Written as DNA, the CDR3 is TGCGCCAGCAGCTTGGCTCGGGGCTACGAGCAGTACTTC.

The rearrangement joins TRBV27 to TRBJ1-1; D remains ambiguous. The CDR3 is made up of 14 amino acids. The ends were cut back, 3 bases at V and 0 bases at J, with 8 bases in the middle. Germline values: CDR1 MNHEY, CDR2 SMNVEV (reference sequence). CDR3 sequence reads: CASSLSMMNTEAFF. The CDR3 DNA follows: TGTGCCAGCAGTTTGAGTATGATGAACACTGAAGCTTTCTTT.

This clone was seen more than once but under ten times. V is TRBV19 and J is TRBJ1-5, with 8 bases matching TRBD1. Unmatched junction bases numbered 3, after V lost 7 bases and J lost 4 bases. This CDR3 is built from 13 residues. The germline gives CDR1 LNHDA, CDR2 SQIVND (reference sequence). The CDR3 DNA is TGTGCCAGTAATGGACAGGGTAATCAGCCCCAGCATTTT. It specifies CASNGQGNQPQHF.

This clone was counted once. V is TRBV6-1 and J is TRBJ1-5; D is unresolved. The CDR3 totals 15 residues. Trimming stripped 0 bases from V and 10 bases from J, with 16 bases between. CDR1 is MNHNS and CDR2 is SASEGT in the germline V gene. DNA of the CDR3: TGTGCCAGCAGTGAAGCAGGCCAGGTCAAAGGACCCCAGCATTTT. This sequence encodes CASSEAGQVKGPQHF.

The chain is built from TRBV27 and TRBJ2-3, with unresolved D. Per the germline V gene, CDR1 is MNHEY and CDR2 is SMNVEV (reference sequence). Trimming cost V 7 bases and J 3 bases, with 2 bases left between them. CDR3 length equals 10 residues. The chain's CDR3 is CASKTDTQYF. For the CDR3, the DNA is TGTGCCAGCAAGACAGATACGCAGTATTTT.

This clone has only one observation. The J gene is TRBJ2-3, the V gene TRBV30, with a weak D call TRBD1 (5 bases). The germline V gene encodes CDR1 GTSNPN and CDR2 SVGIG (reference sequence). This CDR3 contains 13 residues. V lost 0 bases and J 1 base, leaving 5 bases between the germline ends. In DNA, the CDR3 is TGTGCCTGGAGTGTAGGGGGCACAGATACGCAGTATTTT. This encodes CAWSVGGTDTQYF.

The CDR3 DNA sequence: TGTGCCAGCACCATAACTAGCGGGGCCTCCTACAATGAGCAGTTCTTC. This gives the protein CASTITSGASYNEQFF. The gene calls are TRBV28 and TRBJ2-1; 10 positions agree with TRBD2. The V gene's germline CDR1 is MDHEN and CDR2 SYDVKM. The length of the CDR3 is 16 residues. After removal of 7 bases from V and 0 bases from J, the junction contained 6 bases not matched to a gene.

The chain recombines TRBV6-4 with TRBJ2-1; a possible D gene is TRBD2 (6 bases). The CDR3 sequence is 17 residues long. CDR1 and CDR2 from the germline V gene are MRHNA and SNTAGT. V was shortened by 4 bases and J by 4 bases, with 20 bases between the two germline ends. Written as DNA, the CDR3 is TGTGCCAGCAGTGCGTTTAGGGCGGGGCGGATTTACAATGAGCAGTTCTTC. Translating gives CASSAFRAGRIYNEQFF.

The J gene is TRBJ2-3, the V gene TRBV5-1; 9 bases are shared with TRBD1. With V trimmed by 1 base and J by 3 bases, 3 bases remained unmatched. Germline V lookup: CDR1 SGHRS, CDR2 YFSETQ. There are 15 residues in the CDR3. CDR3 amino acids: CASSLIGTGTDTQYF. Written as DNA, the CDR3 is TGCGCCAGCAGCTTGATCGGGACAGGGACAGATACGCAGTATTTT. Variable domain in full (rest from reference TRBV5-1 and TRBJ2-3): KAGVTQTPRYLIKTRGQQVTLSCSPISGHRSVSWYQQTPGQGLQFLFEYFSETQRNKGNFPGRFSGRQFSNSRSEMNVSTLELGDSALYLCASSLIGTGTDTQYFGPGTRLTVL.

The chain carries TRBV2 and TRBJ2-5, with D possibly matching TRBD2 (6 bases). Trimming took off 1 base at V and 2 bases at J, with 8 bases between the two ends. Germline V gene lookup returns CDR1 SNHLY and CDR2 FYNNEI. The CDR3 has 14 amino acids. CDR3 nucleotides: TGTGCCAGCAGTGAAGGGGGGGTGCAAGAGACCCAGTACTTC. Translating it yields CASSEGGVQETQYF.

The chain joins TRBV6-1 to TRBJ2-3, with TRBD2 matching 9 bases. CDR1 is MNHNS and CDR2 is SASEGT in the germline V gene. This CDR3 spans 14 amino acids. V gave up 5 bases and J gave up 8 bases; unmatched junction bases: 8. As DNA, the CDR3 is TGTGCCAGCAGTTTAGCGGGGGAGGGAAGTACGCAGTATTTT. Protein: CASSLAGEGSTQYF.

This clone is labeled large. The rearrangement links TRBV11-2 to TRBJ2-3; a possible D gene is TRBD2 (6 bases). The CDR3 contains 12 residues. CDR1 SGHAT and CDR2 FQNNGV come from the germline V gene. V lost 5 bases, J lost 5 bases, and 8 bases lay in between. As DNA, the CDR3 is TGTGCCAGCAGCCCGGGAGTAGATACGCAGTATTTT. It encodes CASSPGVDTQYF.